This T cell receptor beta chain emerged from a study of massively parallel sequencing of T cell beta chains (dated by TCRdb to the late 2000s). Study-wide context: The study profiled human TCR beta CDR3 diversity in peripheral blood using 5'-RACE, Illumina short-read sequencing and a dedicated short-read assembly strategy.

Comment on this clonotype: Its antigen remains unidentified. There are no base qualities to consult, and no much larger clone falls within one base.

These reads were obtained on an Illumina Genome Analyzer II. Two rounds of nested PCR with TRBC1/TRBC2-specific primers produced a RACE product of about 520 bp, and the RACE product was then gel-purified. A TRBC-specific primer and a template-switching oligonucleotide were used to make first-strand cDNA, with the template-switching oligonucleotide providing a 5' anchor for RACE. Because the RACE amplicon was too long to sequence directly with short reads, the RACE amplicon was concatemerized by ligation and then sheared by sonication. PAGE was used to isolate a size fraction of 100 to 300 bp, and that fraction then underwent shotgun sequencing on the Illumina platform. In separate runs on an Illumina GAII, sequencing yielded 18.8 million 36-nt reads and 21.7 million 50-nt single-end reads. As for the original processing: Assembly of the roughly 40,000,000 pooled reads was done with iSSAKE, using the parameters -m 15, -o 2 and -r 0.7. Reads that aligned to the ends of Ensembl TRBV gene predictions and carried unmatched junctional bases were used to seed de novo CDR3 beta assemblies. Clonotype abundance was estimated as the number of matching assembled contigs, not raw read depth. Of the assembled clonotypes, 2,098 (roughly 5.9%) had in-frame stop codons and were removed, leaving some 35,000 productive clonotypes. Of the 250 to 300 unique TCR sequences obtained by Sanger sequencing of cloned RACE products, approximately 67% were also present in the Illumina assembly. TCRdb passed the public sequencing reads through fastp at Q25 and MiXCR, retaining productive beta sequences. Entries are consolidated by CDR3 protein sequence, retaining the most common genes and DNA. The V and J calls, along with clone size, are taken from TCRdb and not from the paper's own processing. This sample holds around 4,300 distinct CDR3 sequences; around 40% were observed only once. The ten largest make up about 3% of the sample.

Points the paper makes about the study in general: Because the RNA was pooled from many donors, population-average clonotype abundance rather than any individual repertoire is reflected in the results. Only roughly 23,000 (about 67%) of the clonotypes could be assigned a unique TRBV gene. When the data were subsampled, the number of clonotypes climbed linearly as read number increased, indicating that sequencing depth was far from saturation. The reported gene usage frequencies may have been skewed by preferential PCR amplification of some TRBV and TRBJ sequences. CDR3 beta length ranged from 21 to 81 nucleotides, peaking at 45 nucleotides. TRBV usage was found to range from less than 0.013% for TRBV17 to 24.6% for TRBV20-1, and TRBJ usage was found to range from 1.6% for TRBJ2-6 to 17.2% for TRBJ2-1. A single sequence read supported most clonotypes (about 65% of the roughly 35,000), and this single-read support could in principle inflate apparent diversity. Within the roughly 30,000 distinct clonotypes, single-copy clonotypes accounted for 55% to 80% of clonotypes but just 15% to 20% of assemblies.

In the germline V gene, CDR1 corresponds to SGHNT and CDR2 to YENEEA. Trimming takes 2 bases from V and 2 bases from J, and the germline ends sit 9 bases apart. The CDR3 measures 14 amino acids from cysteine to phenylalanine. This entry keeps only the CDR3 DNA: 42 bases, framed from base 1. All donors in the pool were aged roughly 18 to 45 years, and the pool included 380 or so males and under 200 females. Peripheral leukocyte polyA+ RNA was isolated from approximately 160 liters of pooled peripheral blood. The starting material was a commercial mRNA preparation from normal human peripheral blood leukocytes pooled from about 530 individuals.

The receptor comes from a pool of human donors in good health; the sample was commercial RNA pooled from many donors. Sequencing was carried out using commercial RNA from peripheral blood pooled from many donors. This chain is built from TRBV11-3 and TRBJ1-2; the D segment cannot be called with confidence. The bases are TGTGCCAGCAGCTTACGTAGACAAAACTATGGCTACACCTTC. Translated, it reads CASSLRRQNYGYTF.